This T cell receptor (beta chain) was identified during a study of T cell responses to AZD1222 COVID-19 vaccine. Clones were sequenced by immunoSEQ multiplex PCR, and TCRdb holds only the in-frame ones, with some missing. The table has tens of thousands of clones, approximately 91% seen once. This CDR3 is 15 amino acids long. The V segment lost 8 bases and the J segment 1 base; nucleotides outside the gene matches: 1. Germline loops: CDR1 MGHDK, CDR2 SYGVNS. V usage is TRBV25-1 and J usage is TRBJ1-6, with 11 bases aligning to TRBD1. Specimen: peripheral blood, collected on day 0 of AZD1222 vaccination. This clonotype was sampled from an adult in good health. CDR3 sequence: CASGTGGSYNSPLHF. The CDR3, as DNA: TGTGCCAGCGGGACAGGGGGTTCCTATAATTCACCCCTCCACTTT.